The entry that follows covers one T cell receptor beta chain sequence. The antigen is not known. This specimen belongs to a study of shared clonotypes between healthy human individuals. CD8 memory pooled CD45RO+ cells and CCR7-negative CD45RA+ TemRA cells. Sorted subsets were amplified in replicate PCRs using 150 to 250 ng DNA, roughly 30,000 T cell genomes. Repertoires were generated with immunoSEQ multiplex PCR, while TCRdb's copy carries only in-frame clones and drops some. The data show approximately 710,000 clones, 90% seen once. CDR1 is SGDLS and CDR2 is YYNGEE in the germline V gene. This CDR3 has 11 residues. Trimming pared 4 bases from V and 3 bases from J, leaving 4 bases between. Study findings and constraints: A handful of donors held about 5% of naive CD4 clonotypes in common. The study's rarefaction showed incomplete sorted-subset sequencing despite large depth.

Source material: memory CD8+ T cells from PBMCs. Subset of the sample: CD45RO+ cells pooled with CCR7-negative TemRA cells. The source is a man aged 18 to 29 in good health. Some clones in this sample may be carry-over from other donors' samples. V and J are TRBV9 and TRBJ2-5; no reliable D call. The CDR3 loop is CASSTKETQYF. For the CDR3, the DNA is TGTGCCAGCAGCACCAAAGAGACCCAGTACTTC.